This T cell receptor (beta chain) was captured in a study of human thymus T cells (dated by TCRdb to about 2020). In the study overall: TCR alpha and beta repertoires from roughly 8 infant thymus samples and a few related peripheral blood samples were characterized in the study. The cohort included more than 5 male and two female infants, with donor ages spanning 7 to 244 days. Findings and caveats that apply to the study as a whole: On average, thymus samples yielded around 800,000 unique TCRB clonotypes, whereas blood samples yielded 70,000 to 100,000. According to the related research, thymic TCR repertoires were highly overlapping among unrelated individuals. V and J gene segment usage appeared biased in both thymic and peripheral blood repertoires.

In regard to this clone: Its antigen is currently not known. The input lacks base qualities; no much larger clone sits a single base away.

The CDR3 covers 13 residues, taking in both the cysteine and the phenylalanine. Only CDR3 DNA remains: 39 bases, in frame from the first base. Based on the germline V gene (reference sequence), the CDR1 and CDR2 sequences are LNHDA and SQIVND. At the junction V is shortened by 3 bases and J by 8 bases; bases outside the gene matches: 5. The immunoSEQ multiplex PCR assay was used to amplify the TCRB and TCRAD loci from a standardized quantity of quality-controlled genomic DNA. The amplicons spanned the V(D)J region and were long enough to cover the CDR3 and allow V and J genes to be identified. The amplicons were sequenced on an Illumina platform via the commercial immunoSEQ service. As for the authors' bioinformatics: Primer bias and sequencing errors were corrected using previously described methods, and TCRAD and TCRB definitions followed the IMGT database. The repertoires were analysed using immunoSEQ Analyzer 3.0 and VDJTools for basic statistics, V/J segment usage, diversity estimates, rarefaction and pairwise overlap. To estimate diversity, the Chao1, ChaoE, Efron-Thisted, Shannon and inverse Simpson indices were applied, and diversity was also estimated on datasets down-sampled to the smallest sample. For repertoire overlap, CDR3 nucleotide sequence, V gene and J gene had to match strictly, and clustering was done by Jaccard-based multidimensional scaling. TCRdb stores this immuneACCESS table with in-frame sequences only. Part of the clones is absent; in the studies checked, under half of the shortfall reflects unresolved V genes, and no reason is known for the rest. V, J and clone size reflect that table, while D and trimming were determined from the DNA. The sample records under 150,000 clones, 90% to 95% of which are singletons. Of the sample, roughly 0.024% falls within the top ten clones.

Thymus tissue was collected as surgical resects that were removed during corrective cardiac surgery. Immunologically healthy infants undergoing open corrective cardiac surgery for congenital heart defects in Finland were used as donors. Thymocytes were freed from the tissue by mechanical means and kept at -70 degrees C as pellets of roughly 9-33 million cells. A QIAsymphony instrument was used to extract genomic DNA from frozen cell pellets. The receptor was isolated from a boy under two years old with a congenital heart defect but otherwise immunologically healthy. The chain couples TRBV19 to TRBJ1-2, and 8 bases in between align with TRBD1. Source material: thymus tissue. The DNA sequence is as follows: TGTGCCAGTAGTATGGGGCAGGGGGCAGGCTACACCTTC. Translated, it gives CASSMGQGAGYTF.